Listed below are T cell receptor beta chains from one sample, sequenced in a study of cytomegalovirus exposure and HLA in healthy donors. Some clones are missing from TCRdb's copy, which holds only in-frame ones; the method was immunoSEQ multiplex PCR. The sample lists 150,000 to 200,000 clones; around 80% were seen once. Sequencing was performed on PBMCs. These receptor sequences come from a woman aged 30 to 39 in good health and CMV-seropositive. Each CDR3 is given with its conserved first and last residue. The D gene is left open where the match is weak. Expanded clones get a size class; other rows say once, few or many, or leave the size out.

J: TRBJ1-5
length: 14
D: NA
V: TRBV5-5
size: NA
CDR3: CASSLAGGNQPQHF
DNA: TGTGCCAGCAGCTTGGCGGGGGGAAATCAGCCCCAGCATTTT

J: TRBJ1-5
length: 15
D: NA
V: TRBV6-5
size: NA
CDR3: CASRPSGISNQPQHF
DNA: TGTGCCAGCAGACCCTCGGGAATCAGCAATCAGCCCCAGCATTTT

J: TRBJ1-2
length: 14
D: NA
V: TRBV6-5
size: NA
CDR3: CASSYSIGAYGYTF
DNA: TGTGCCAGCAGTTACTCGATAGGGGCCTATGGCTACACCTTC

J: TRBJ1-1
length: 14
D: NA
V: TRBV5-6
size: NA
CDR3: CASSKVGQASEAFF
DNA: TGTGCCAGCAGCAAAGTGGGCCAGGCGAGTGAAGCTTTCTTT

J: TRBJ2-3
length: 13
D: NA
V: TRBV10-3
size: NA
CDR3: CAISELGADTQYF
DNA: TGTGCCATCAGTGAGCTCGGAGCAGATACGCAGTATTTT

J: TRBJ1-3
length: 14
D: NA
V: TRBV19
size: NA
CDR3: CASARVASGNTIYF
DNA: TGTGCCAGTGCCAGGGTAGCTTCTGGAAACACCATATATTTT

J: TRBJ2-7
length: 15
D: NA
V: TRBV7-2
size: NA
CDR3: CASSPNVGALREQYF
DNA: TGTGCCAGCAGCCCTAACGTGGGAGCCCTCCGGGAGCAGTACTTC

J: TRBJ1-3
length: 16
D: TRBD1
V: TRBV10-3
size: few
CDR3: CAISDSTGLSGNTIYF
DNA: TGTGCCATCAGTGACTCGACAGGGCTCTCTGGAAACACCATATATTTT

J: TRBJ1-2
length: 16
D: TRBD1
V: TRBV27
size: NA
CDR3: CASSFTPGTGGLGYTF
DNA: TGTGCCAGCAGTTTCACGCCGGGGACAGGGGGCCTTGGCTACACCTTC

J: TRBJ2-7
length: 15
D: TRBD1
V: TRBV5-4
size: NA
CDR3: CASSSSGTGLYEQYF
DNA: TGTGCCAGCAGCTCCTCCGGGACAGGACTCTACGAGCAGTACTTC

J: TRBJ1-1
length: 16
D: NA
V: TRBV4-1
size: few
CDR3: CASSQDITGVNTEAFF
DNA: TGCGCCAGCAGCCAAGATATAACGGGTGTGAACACTGAAGCTTTCTTT

J: TRBJ2-7
length: 14
D: TRBD1
V: TRBV7-7
size: NA
CDR3: CASSQRQGNYEQYF
DNA: TGTGCCAGCAGCCAGCGACAGGGAAACTACGAGCAGTACTTC

J: TRBJ1-2
length: 15
D: NA
V: TRBV5-6
size: NA
CDR3: CASSPQTGARYGYTF
DNA: TGTGCCAGCAGCCCACAGACAGGAGCGCGCTATGGCTACACCTTC

J: TRBJ1-4
length: 18
D: TRBD1
V: TRBV12-5
size: NA
CDR3: CASGLAPDRTGTNEKLFF
DNA: TGTGCTAGTGGTTTGGCCCCCGACCGGACAGGGACTAATGAAAAACTGTTTTTT

J: TRBJ1-5
length: 13
D: NA
V: TRBV19
size: once
CDR3: CASSHGDNQPQHF
DNA: TGTGCCAGTAGTCACGGGGACAATCAGCCCCAGCATTTT

J: TRBJ1-4
length: 15
D: TRBD1
V: TRBV7-9
size: NA
CDR3: CASSLSGGNNEKLFF
DNA: TGTGCCAGCAGCTTATCAGGGGGGAATAATGAAAAACTGTTTTTT

J: TRBJ1-6
length: 15
D: TRBD1
V: TRBV5-1
size: NA
CDR3: CASSSGTADNSPLHF
DNA: TGCGCCAGCAGTTCCGGGACAGCAGATAATTCACCCCTCCACTTT

J: TRBJ2-3
length: 15
D: TRBD2
V: TRBV5-4
size: NA
CDR3: CASQRGGSSLDTQYF
DNA: TGTGCCAGCCAGAGGGGCGGGAGTTCCTTAGATACGCAGTATTTT

J: TRBJ2-7
length: 14
D: NA
V: TRBV9
size: NA
CDR3: CASSAQDISYEQYF
DNA: TGTGCCAGCAGCGCACAGGATATCTCCTACGAGCAGTACTTC

J: TRBJ2-2
length: 15
D: NA
V: TRBV9
size: NA
CDR3: CASSVELGLTGELFF
DNA: TGTGCCAGCAGCGTAGAGCTGGGGCTCACCGGGGAGCTGTTTTTT

J: TRBJ2-1
length: 15
D: TRBD1
V: TRBV5-1
size: NA
CDR3: CASSPRDREYNEQFF
DNA: TGCGCCAGCAGCCCCCGGGACAGGGAGTACAATGAGCAGTTCTTC

J: TRBJ2-1
length: 13
D: NA
V: TRBV5-1
size: few
CDR3: CASRPGGNNEQFF
DNA: TGCGCCAGCAGGCCAGGGGGGAACAATGAGCAGTTCTTC

J: TRBJ1-2
length: 16
D: TRBD1
V: TRBV27
size: NA
CDR3: CASSLWGSDRGLGYTF
DNA: TGTGCCAGCAGTTTATGGGGTTCGGACAGGGGGCTTGGCTACACCTTC

J: TRBJ2-1
length: 17
D: NA
V: TRBV7-7
size: NA
CDR3: CASSPRTNHDSYNEQFF
DNA: TGTGCCAGCAGCCCACGGACTAACCACGACTCCTACAATGAGCAGTTCTTC

J: TRBJ2-1
length: 15
D: TRBD2
V: TRBV30
size: NA
CDR3: CAWSVRAGGRYEQFF
DNA: TGTGCCTGGAGTGTACGGGCGGGGGGGCGGTATGAGCAGTTCTTC

J: TRBJ1-4
length: 15
D: NA
V: TRBV9
size: NA
CDR3: CASSVGRVSNEKLFF
DNA: TGTGCCAGCAGCGTAGGGAGGGTCTCTAATGAAAAACTGTTTTTT

J: TRBJ2-7
length: 12
D: NA
V: TRBV19
size: NA
CDR3: CASLAGNYEQYF
DNA: TGTGCCAGTCTGGCGGGGAACTACGAGCAGTACTTC

J: TRBJ2-1
length: 13
D: NA
V: TRBV5-1
size: many
CDR3: CASSLSGYNEQFF
DNA: TGCGCCAGCAGCTTGAGCGGGTACAATGAGCAGTTCTTC

J: TRBJ1-2
length: 14
D: NA
V: TRBV6-5
size: NA
CDR3: CASSSDTAFYGYTF
DNA: TGTGCCAGCAGCTCGGACACGGCCTTCTATGGCTACACCTTC

J: TRBJ2-3
length: 20
D: TRBD2
V: TRBV4-3
size: NA
CDR3: CASSHHPQGTGAGVGDTQYF
DNA: TGCGCCAGCAGCCACCACCCGCAAGGGACCGGGGCGGGAGTTGGAGATACGCAGTATTTT

J: TRBJ2-1
length: 12
D: TRBD2
V: TRBV30
size: NA
CDR3: CSGTSGSHEQFF
DNA: TGCTCCGGGACTAGCGGTTCTCATGAGCAGTTCTTC

J: TRBJ2-5
length: 16
D: TRBD2
V: TRBV7-2
size: NA
CDR3: CASSYLAGGRRETQYF
DNA: TGTGCCAGCAGCTATTTAGCGGGAGGGCGCCGGGAGACCCAGTACTTC

J: TRBJ2-1
length: 15
D: NA
V: TRBV19
size: NA
CDR3: CASSIQSGTGNEQFF
DNA: TGTGCCAGTAGTATTCAGAGCGGTACCGGCAATGAGCAGTTCTTC

J: TRBJ2-7
length: 15
D: TRBD2
V: TRBV6-5
size: NA
CDR3: CASRPRTSGPYEQYF
DNA: TGTGCCAGCAGACCAAGGACTAGCGGTCCCTACGAGCAGTACTTC

J: TRBJ1-3
length: 17
D: NA
V: TRBV5-6
size: NA
CDR3: CASSLLGVEETGNTIYF
DNA: TGTGCCAGCAGCTTGTTAGGTGTAGAGGAAACTGGAAACACCATATATTTT

J: TRBJ2-1
length: 15
D: TRBD1
V: TRBV6-5
size: NA
CDR3: CASSRTGGPYNEQFF
DNA: TGTGCCAGCAGTCGAACAGGGGGCCCTTACAATGAGCAGTTCTTC

J: TRBJ1-1
length: 12
D: NA
V: TRBV6-1
size: NA
CDR3: CASSLRATEAFF
DNA: TGTGCCAGCAGCCTCAGGGCTACTGAAGCTTTCTTT

J: TRBJ2-7
length: 15
D: TRBD1
V: TRBV10-3
size: NA
CDR3: CAISESRTGGYEQYF
DNA: TGTGCCATCAGTGAGTCCCGGACAGGGGGCTACGAGCAGTACTTC

J: TRBJ2-7
length: 19
D: TRBD2
V: TRBV7-2
size: NA
CDR3: CASSLALGGGLADIYEQYF
DNA: TGTGCCAGCAGCTTAGCTTTAGGGGGGGGACTAGCGGATATTTACGAGCAGTACTTC

J: TRBJ2-7
length: 12
D: NA
V: TRBV28
size: NA
CDR3: CASSIQEGEQYF
DNA: TGTGCCAGCAGTATCCAGGAAGGTGAGCAGTACTTC

J: TRBJ2-2
length: 17
D: NA
V: TRBV27
size: NA
CDR3: CASSLAKTRSNTGELFF
DNA: TGTGCCAGCAGTTTAGCCAAGACTAGATCGAACACCGGGGAGCTGTTTTTT

J: TRBJ2-6
length: 16
D: NA
V: TRBV7-9
size: once
CDR3: CASPWGANSAANVLTF
DNA: TGTGCCAGCCCGTGGGGCGCGAACTCTGCGGCCAACGTCCTGACTTTC

J: TRBJ2-3
length: 14
D: TRBD2
V: TRBV9
size: NA
CDR3: CASTVTGGTDTQYF
DNA: TGTGCCAGCACCGTAACGGGAGGTACAGATACGCAGTATTTT

J: TRBJ2-2
length: 15
D: NA
V: TRBV6-1
size: NA
CDR3: CASSEAVGGPGELFF
DNA: TGTGCCAGCAGTGAAGCCGTCGGGGGGCCCGGGGAGCTGTTTTTT

J: TRBJ2-2
length: 16
D: NA
V: TRBV7-9
size: NA
CDR3: CASRLGIATNTGELFF
DNA: TGTGCCAGCAGACTTGGTATAGCTACCAACACCGGGGAGCTGTTTTTT

J: TRBJ1-5
length: 15
D: TRBD1
V: TRBV11-2
size: few
CDR3: CASSQGTGNNQPQHF
DNA: TGTGCCAGCAGTCAAGGGACAGGGAACAATCAGCCCCAGCATTTT

J: TRBJ1-5
length: 15
D: NA
V: TRBV9
size: NA
CDR3: CASSVGGTAGEPQHF
DNA: TGTGCCAGCAGCGTAGGGGGGACTGCTGGGGAACCCCAGCATTTT

J: TRBJ1-1
length: 17
D: NA
V: TRBV27
size: NA
CDR3: CASSLGAGESWYTEAFF
DNA: TGTGCCAGCAGTTTAGGGGCAGGGGAATCTTGGTACACTGAAGCTTTCTTT

J: TRBJ1-5
length: 17
D: NA
V: TRBV2
size: NA
CDR3: CASRRDLPAGNNQPQHF
DNA: TGTGCCAGCAGGCGAGACCTGCCTGCGGGGAACAATCAGCCCCAGCATTTT

J: TRBJ2-7
length: 14
D: TRBD2
V: TRBV27
size: NA
CDR3: CASSTRSGGFEQYF
DNA: TGTGCCAGCAGTACACGTAGCGGGGGGTTCGAGCAGTACTTC

J: TRBJ2-1
length: 17
D: TRBD2
V: TRBV10-3
size: NA
CDR3: CAISASAGLAGAGEQFF
DNA: TGTGCCATCAGTGCCTCCGCCGGACTAGCGGGGGCGGGTGAGCAGTTCTTC

J: TRBJ1-2
length: 17
D: NA
V: TRBV18
size: once
CDR3: CASSPRELSTSLYGYTF
DNA: TGTGCCAGCTCACCACGGGAGCTATCAACCTCACTATATGGCTACACCTTC

J: TRBJ1-5
length: 14
D: NA
V: TRBV2
size: NA
CDR3: CASRGRRGSQPQHF
DNA: TGTGCCAGCAGGGGGAGGCGGGGATCCCAGCCCCAGCATTTT

J: TRBJ1-1
length: 15
D: NA
V: TRBV2
size: NA
CDR3: CASRLQSGVNTEAFF
DNA: TGTGCCAGCAGACTTCAGTCGGGGGTGAACACTGAAGCTTTCTTT

J: TRBJ2-7
length: 13
D: NA
V: TRBV5-4
size: NA
CDR3: CASSLEQGGEQYF
DNA: TGTGCCAGCAGCTTGGAACAGGGCGGTGAGCAGTACTTC